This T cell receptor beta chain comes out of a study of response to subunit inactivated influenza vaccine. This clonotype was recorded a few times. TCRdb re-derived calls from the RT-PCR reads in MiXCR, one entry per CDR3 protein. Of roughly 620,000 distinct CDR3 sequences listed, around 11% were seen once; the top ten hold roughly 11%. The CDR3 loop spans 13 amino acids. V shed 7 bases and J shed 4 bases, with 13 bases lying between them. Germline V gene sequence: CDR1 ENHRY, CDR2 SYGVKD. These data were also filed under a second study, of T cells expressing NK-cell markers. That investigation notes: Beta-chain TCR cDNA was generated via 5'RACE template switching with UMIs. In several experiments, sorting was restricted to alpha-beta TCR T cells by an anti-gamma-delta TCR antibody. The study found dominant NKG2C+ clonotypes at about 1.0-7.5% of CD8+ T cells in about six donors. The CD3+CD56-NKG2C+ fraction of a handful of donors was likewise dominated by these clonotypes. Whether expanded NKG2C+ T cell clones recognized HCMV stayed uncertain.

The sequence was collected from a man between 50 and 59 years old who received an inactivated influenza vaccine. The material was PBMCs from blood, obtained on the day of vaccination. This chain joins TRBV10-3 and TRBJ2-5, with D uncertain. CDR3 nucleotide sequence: TGTGCCATCACCCAAATGCCCGGAGAGACCCAGTACTTC. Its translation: CAITQMPGETQYF.